Below are 8 T cell receptor beta chains sequenced from a single sample in a study of cytomegalovirus exposure and HLA in healthy donors. 60 Vbeta and 13 Jbeta primers were used in PCR. Some clones are missing from TCRdb's copy, which holds only in-frame ones; the method was immunoSEQ multiplex PCR. The sample contains 85,000 to 130,000 clones, more than 70% of which appear only once. Sequenced: PBMCs. The source of these receptors is a man aged 40-55 years in good health and CMV-seronegative.

The chain is built from TRBV15 and TRBJ2-5; TRBD2 matches 7 bases. Trimming at V came to 3 bases and at J to 5 bases, leaving 9 bases not matched to a gene. The V gene's germline CDR1 is LNHNV and CDR2 YYDKDF (reference sequence). CDR3 size: 15 residues. The CDR3 DNA sequence: TGTGCCACCAGCAGCGGGGTTCTCGGGGGGGAGACCCAGTACTTC. Its translation: CATSSGVLGGETQYF. Combining the CDR3 with reference TRBV15 and TRBJ2-5 gives the whole variable domain DAMVIQNPRYQVTQFGKPVTLSCSQTLNHNVMYWYQQKSSQAPKLLFHYYDKDFNNEADTPDNFQSRRPNTSFCFLDIRSPGLGDTAMYLCATSSGVLGGETQYFGPGTRLLVL.

The count of this clone is one. J is TRBJ2-1 and V is TRBV19; 11 bases match TRBD2. The CDR3 is 13 amino acids. Germline CDR1 LNHDA, CDR2 SQIVND (reference sequence). The CDR3 loop is CASSGGLYNEQFF. Written as DNA, the CDR3 is TGTGCTTCTAGCGGGGGGCTTTACAATGAGCAGTTCTTC. The whole variable domain, filled in from reference TRBV19 and TRBJ2-1, reads DGGITQSPKYLFRKEGQNVTLSCEQNLNHDAMYWYRQDPGQGLRLIYYSQIVNDFQKGDIAEGYSVSREKKESFPLTVTSAQKNPTAFYLCASSGGLYNEQFFGPGTRLTVL.

This rearrangement joins TRBV7-6 to TRBJ2-3; 13 bases line up with TRBD2. CDR1 and CDR2 (germline): SGHVS, FNYEAQ. The CDR3 runs to 18 residues. Losses at the gene ends were 2 bases for V and 5 bases for J; bases not matched to a gene: 10. As DNA, the CDR3 is TGTGCCAGCAGCTTACGAGGGGAGGGACTAGCGGGGATAGATACGCAGTATTTT. This codes for CASSLRGEGLAGIDTQYF.

The gene calls are TRBV7-5 and TRBJ1-6; the table's D call of TRBD1 was not tested on the DNA. TRBV7-5 is tagged as a pseudogene. The CDR3 contains 17 residues. The CDR3 DNA reads TGTGCCAGAAGCAAGACAGGGGAAGGAACCTATAATTCACCCCTCCACTTT. Its translation: CARSKTGEGTYNSPLHF.

J is TRBJ2-5 and V is TRBV4-1; 9 bases match TRBD2. The assigned J gene may be wrong: the sequence end matches TRBJ2-7 better. Germline values: CDR1 MGHRA, CDR2 YSYEKL. The CDR3 covers 16 residues. The CDR3 DNA reads as TGCGCCAGCAGCCAAGAGATTCTAGCGGGGACAGACGAGCAGTACTTC. This codes for CASSQEILAGTDEQYF.

This clone was picked up one time. V is TRBV6-6 and J is TRBJ1-3; TRBD1 is a possible D gene (6 bases). CDR3 length equals 13 residues. Germline CDR1 is MNHNY and CDR2 is SVGAGI (reference sequence). V was trimmed by 1 base and J by 10 bases, leaving 11 bases between them. The CDR3 sequence: CASSYLTGRTIYF. The DNA for the CDR3 is TGTGCCAGCAGTTACTTAACAGGGAGAACCATATATTTT.

The rearrangement joins TRBV5-1 to TRBJ1-2; 9 bases match TRBD1. Losses at the gene ends were 3 bases for V and 4 bases for J; bases not matched to a gene: 16. The length of the CDR3 is 18 residues. Per the germline V gene, CDR1 is SGHRS and CDR2 is YFSETQ. CDR3 DNA sequence: TGCGCCAGCAGCTATAATGGGGGACAGGGCCTATCGGGCTATGGCTACACCTTC. Its translation is CASSYNGGQGLSGYGYTF.

This clone has a single count. Other DNA sequences from this sample encode an identical CDR3 as well. The rearrangement joins TRBV5-4 to TRBJ1-3; the match to TRBD1 covers 8 bases. J lost 0 bases, V lost 4 bases, and 12 bases had no gene match. CDR1 and CDR2 (germline): SGHNT, YYREEE (reference sequence). This CDR3 has 18 amino acids. CDR3 loop: CASSRGPPTGGSGNTIYF. The DNA of the CDR3 is TGTGCCAGCAGCCGAGGACCGCCTACAGGGGGCTCTGGAAACACCATATATTTT.